Listed here are 32 T cell receptor beta chains from one sample, sequenced in a study of T cells in Graves' hyperthyroidism and ophthalmopathy. RNA transcripts yielded amplified TCR beta CDR3 regions. First-round RT-PCR targeting the TCR CDR3 was performed with the HTBI primer set. From the multiplex PCR reads, TCRdb called clonotypes with MiXCR, one entry per CDR3 protein. The sample has about 840,000 distinct CDR3 sequences, roughly 40% seen once; the top ten hold approximately 8.7%. The sample consisted of blood. These receptors were obtained from a man younger than 35 with Graves' hyperthyroidism.

Comments on this clonotype: Relative to the germline gene, one junction end is altered; a read error may explain this. The genes are TRBV5-4 and TRBJ2-5, with D possibly TRBD2 on 6 matching bases. CDR1 is SGHNT, CDR2 YYREEE, per germline (reference sequence). The CDR3 covers 15 residues. DNA of the CDR3: TGCGCCAGCAGCCAAGAAAGGTCGCGGGACGCGACCCAGTACTTC. Protein: CASSQERSRDATQYF.

This chain connects TRBV12-3 or TRBV12-4 to TRBJ1-1; 8 nucleotides align to TRBD1. V shed 5 bases and J 3 bases; nucleotides not matched to a gene: 5. The CDR3 runs to 14 residues. CDR3 sequence (DNA): TGTGCCAGCAGTATACAGGGGGGGGACACTGAAGCTTTCTTT. Encoded protein: CASSIQGGDTEAFF.

This clonotype was found many times. The chain uses TRBV5-5 and TRBJ2-7; a weak D match, TRBD1 (5 bases). V gave up 4 bases and J gave up 5 bases, with 7 bases separating them. Germline V gives CDR1 SGHKS, CDR2 YYEKEE (reference sequence). CDR3 length: 11 amino acids. Here the CDR3 DNA reads TGTGCCAGCAGCACGGACAACGAGCAGTACTTC. Amino acid sequence: CASSTDNEQYF.

A word on this clonotype: One end of the junction is discordant with germline, which a read error may explain. The CDR3 DNA is TGTGCCAGCAGCCAGTCTAGGGGGGTAGACACCGGGGTGCTGTTTTTT. Amino acids: CASSQSRGVDTGVLFF. This chain connects TRBV7-9 to TRBJ2-2; D possibly uses TRBD1 or TRBD2 (6 bases each). The CDR3 is made up of 16 amino acids. Looked up from germline, CDR1 is SEHNR and CDR2 is FQNEAQ (reference sequence).

V is TRBV7-2 and J is TRBJ1-2; 8 nucleotides line up with TRBD1. There are 15 residues in the CDR3. CDR1 is SGHTA, CDR2 FQGNSA, per germline. The V and J ends lost 3 bases and 4 bases, in that order; junction bases with no gene match: 7. The CDR3 bases are TGTGCCAGCAGCTTCAAGGGACAGGACTTCTATGGCTACACCTTC. Protein sequence: CASSFKGQDFYGYTF. Filled out from reference TRBV7-2 and TRBJ1-2, the complete variable domain reads GAGVSQSPSNKVTEKGKDVELRCDPISGHTALYWYRQSLGQGLEFLIYFQGNSAPDKSGLPSDRFSAERTGGSVSTLTIQRTQQEDSAVYLCASSFKGQDFYGYTFGSGTRLTVV.

The genes are TRBV20-1 and TRBJ1-5; perhaps TRBD1 as D (5 bases). The CDR3 contains 14 residues. The germline V and J ends were trimmed by 6 bases and 3 bases, with 15 bases remaining between them. Germline assignment: CDR1 DFQATT and CDR2 SNEGSKA (reference sequence). Written as DNA, the CDR3 is TGCAGTGCCCTGGCCGGGGGGGTCAATCAGCCCCAGCATTTT. Its translation: CSALAGGVNQPQHF.

This clonotype has only a few counts. The junction departs from germline at one end; a sequencing error may be responsible. This sequence joins TRBV19 and TRBJ2-7; tentatively, D is TRBD2 (5 bases). Germline-derived CDR1 and CDR2 are LNHDA and SQIVND (reference sequence). The CDR3 runs to 14 residues. CDR3 sequence reads: CASSIQIRAEPRHF. Here the CDR3 DNA reads TGTGCCAGTAGTATACAAATCCGAGCGGAACCCCGTCACTTC.

CDR3 region: CSARVFSSGNTIYF. Here the CDR3 DNA reads TGCAGTGCTAGAGTTTTTTCCTCTGGAAACACCATATATTTT. The chain couples TRBV20-1 to TRBJ1-3; no clear D. Per the germline V gene, CDR1 is DFQATT and CDR2 is SNEGSKA (reference sequence). The CDR3 is 14 residues long. V lost 1 base and J 0 bases, leaving 7 bases between the germline ends.

This clonotype was seen repeatedly, ten times or more. The V call is TRBV10-3, the J call TRBJ2-7; D is possibly TRBD1 (6 bases). Trimming pared 2 bases from V and 2 bases from J, leaving 13 bases between. CDR3 length equals 15 residues. CDR1 is ENHRY and CDR2 is SYGVKD in the germline V gene. The CDR3 DNA follows: TGTGCCATCAGTGAGATCGAGGGGGTAACCTACGAGCAGTACTTC. It encodes CAISEIEGVTYEQYF.

A single count supports this clonotype. The chain couples TRBV29-1 to TRBJ1-2; D perhaps matches TRBD1 (5 bases). The CDR3 has 12 residues. The germline V gene has CDR1 SQVTM and CDR2 ANQGSEA. V shed 7 bases and J shed 2 bases, with 11 bases lying between them. The chain's CDR3 is CSGGLSNYGYTF. For the CDR3, the DNA is TGCAGCGGGGGACTCTCAAACTATGGCTACACCTTC.

The CDR3, as DNA: TGTGCCAGCAGCCCCGGTGGAACTCCGGAAAAACTGTTTTTT. Its translation is CASSPGGTPEKLFF. The chain links TRBV2 to TRBJ1-4; D call uncertain. The CDR3 totals 14 residues. Trimming took off 6 bases at V and 8 bases at J, with 16 bases between the two ends. Germline V lookup: CDR1 SNHLY, CDR2 FYNNEI.

The CDR3 is CSVDTVSGADAPSHFQETQYF. The CDR3 DNA reads TGCAGCGTTGATACTGTTAGCGGGGCTGACGCCCCGTCCCATTTCCAAGAGACCCAGTACTTC. J is TRBJ2-5 and V is TRBV29-1; 8 bases are shared with TRBD2. Trimming at V came to 3 bases and at J to 1 base, leaving 25 bases not matched to a gene. Germline V gene lookup returns CDR1 SQVTM and CDR2 ANQGSEA. The CDR3 consists of 21 residues. The full variable domain, rest sourced from reference TRBV29-1 and TRBJ2-5, is SAVISQKPSRDICQRGTSLTIQCQVDSQVTMMFWYRQQPGQSLTLIATANQGSEATYESGFVIDKFPISRPNLTFSTLTVSNMSPEDSSIYLCSVDTVSGADAPSHFQETQYFGPGTRLLVL.

CDR3 DNA: TGTGCCAGCACAAACTGGGATGGGACTAGCGGGAGGTTCGGCGAGCAGTACTTC. It translates to CASTNWDGTSGRFGEQYF. This rearrangement joins TRBV6-2 or TRBV6-3 to TRBJ2-7; 15 bases map to TRBD2. This CDR3 comprises 18 residues. Trimming took 7 bases from V and 6 from J; bases not matched to a gene: 16. Germline V gene lookup returns CDR1 MNHEY and CDR2 SVGEGT.

This clonotype came up once. V and J are TRBV15 and TRBJ2-5; tentative D call: TRBD1 (6 bases). CDR1 is LNHNV and CDR2 is YYDKDF in the germline V gene (reference sequence). Trimming took 11 bases from V and 6 from J, leaving 19 bases between them. The CDR3 length is 13 residues. DNA of the CDR3: TGTGCCTCAACCGGGCCAGGGGAAAAGACCCAGTACTTC. Translating it yields CASTGPGEKTQYF.

A note on this clonotype: One base away lies a much larger clone, so this may be a sequencing read error. The chain links TRBV7-9 to TRBJ1-6; a weak D match, TRBD1 (5 bases). This CDR3 is 16 amino acids long. The V gene's germline CDR1 is SEHNR and CDR2 FQNEAQ (reference sequence). Trimming left V 5 bases short and J 8 bases short, with 19 bases between. The CDR3 region is CASSPSRAGRDSPLHF. CDR3 in DNA: TGTGCCAGCAGCCCTAGCCGGGCAGGGCGGGATTCACCCCTCCACTTT.

This clonotype was counted ten times or more. The chain uses TRBV20-1 and TRBJ2-7, with unresolved D. V dropped 0 bases and J dropped 6 bases, with 9 bases sitting between them. The germline gives CDR1 DFQATT, CDR2 SNEGSKA (reference sequence). This CDR3 comprises 12 residues. Here the CDR3 DNA reads TGCAGTGCTAGAGATACCCCTCTCGAGCAGTACTTC. This translates into CSARDTPLEQYF.

This clonotype was picked up one time. V is TRBV7-6 and J is TRBJ1-2, with D maybe TRBD1 (5 bases). Germline assignment: CDR1 SGHVS and CDR2 FNYEAQ. V lost 5 bases and J lost 0, with 25 bases in between. The CDR3 totals 19 residues. The CDR3 DNA reads as TGTGCCAGCAGCCAACCGGGACCGCCCAGATTTCTTCCTAACTATGGCTACACCTTC. Protein sequence: CASSQPGPPRFLPNYGYTF.

The chain couples TRBV7-9 to TRBJ1-5; TRBD1 matches at 8 bases. Unmatched junction bases numbered 8, after V lost 2 bases and J lost 2 bases. Germline values: CDR1 SEHNR, CDR2 FQNEAQ (reference sequence). The CDR3 is 17 residues long. CDR3 DNA: TGTGCCAGCAGCTTATGGACAGGGAAGAGTCGCAATCAGCCCCAGCATTTT. As protein: CASSLWTGKSRNQPQHF.

This clonotype was observed many times. The V gene is TRBV9, the J gene TRBJ2-7; 8 nucleotides match TRBD2. From germline, CDR1 is SGDLS and CDR2 YYNGEE. The V gene end was trimmed by 6 bases and the J gene end by 0 bases; junction bases not matched to a gene: 5. CDR3 length equals 14 residues. CDR3 sequence (DNA): TGTGCCAGCAACCCCGGGACTAGCTCCTACGAGCAGTACTTC. This codes for CASNPGTSSYEQYF.

This sequence joins TRBV15 and TRBJ1-6, with D maybe TRBD1 (5 bases). The CDR3 totals 13 residues. Per the germline V gene, CDR1 is LNHNV and CDR2 is YYDKDF (reference sequence). Trimming removed 5 bases at V and 5 bases at J, with 7 bases between. Here the CDR3 DNA reads TGTGCCACCAGCGGGACGGATAATTCACCCCTCCACTTT. Protein product: CATSGTDNSPLHF.

The genes are TRBV10-1 and TRBJ2-6, with 8 positions matching TRBD1. The germline CDR1 and CDR2 sequences are WNHNN and SYGVQD (reference sequence). V gave up 10 bases and J gave up 1 base; unmatched junction bases: 12. This CDR3 has 17 amino acids. The CDR3 DNA follows: TGCGCCACGAGCCAAGGGGACAGGCTGTCTGGGGCCAACGTCCTGACTTTC. It translates to CATSQGDRLSGANVLTF.

In its sample, this clonotype was seen many times. The chain has TRBV7-9 and TRBJ1-2, with 7 positions matching TRBD1. Losses at the gene ends were 5 bases for V and 5 bases for J; bases not matched to a gene: 5. CDR1 SEHNR and CDR2 FQNEAQ come from the germline V gene (reference sequence). The CDR3 consists of 13 residues. DNA of the CDR3: TGTGCCAGCAGCCCCGGGACAGCTTATGGCTACACCTTC. It codes for CASSPGTAYGYTF.

The CDR3 reads CASQGTGYRLNTEAFF. CDR3 bases: TGTGCCAGCCAAGGGACAGGGTACCGTTTGAACACTGAAGCTTTCTTT. The V gene is TRBV6-5, the J gene TRBJ1-1; 9 positions match TRBD1. The CDR3 covers 16 residues. The ends lost 8 bases at V and 0 bases at J; junction bases unmatched: 10. In germline, CDR1 is MNHEY, CDR2 SVGAGI.

About this clonotype itself: Compared with germline, one end of the junction differs, possibly owing to a read error. The chain has TRBV7-9 and TRBJ2-7; D not certain. CDR3 length equals 13 residues. Germline CDR1 is SEHNR and CDR2 is FQNEAQ (reference sequence). Here the CDR3 DNA reads TGTGCCAGCAGCACCTGGACGGATTACGTGCAGTACTTC. Translation: CASSTWTDYVQYF.

This clonotype was counted at least ten times. The chain combines TRBV20-1 with TRBJ1-1; 8 positions match TRBD1. Germline CDR1 is DFQATT and CDR2 is SNEGSKA (reference sequence). V lost 2 bases to trimming and J lost 1 base; unmatched junction nucleotides: 9. CDR3 length: 16 amino acids. As DNA, the CDR3 is TGCAGTGCTAGAAGGCAGGGGGCATCTTGGAACACTGAAGCTTTCTTT. It is translated as CSARRQGASWNTEAFF.

The chain joins TRBV20-1 to TRBJ1-5, with D possibly TRBD1 on 6 matching bases. V lost 5 bases to trimming and J lost 2 bases, with 13 bases between them. From germline, CDR1 is DFQATT and CDR2 SNEGSKA (reference sequence). There are 14 residues in the CDR3. The CDR3 reads CSAEMTGGNQPQHF. The CDR3 DNA reads as TGCAGTGCTGAGATGACAGGTGGCAATCAGCCCCAGCATTTT.

The chain combines TRBV9 with TRBJ2-5, with TRBD2 matching 13 bases. This CDR3 has 18 amino acids. Germline CDR1 and CDR2: SGDLS and YYNGEE. J gave up 4 bases and V 2 bases, and 11 bases lay outside the gene matches. The chain's CDR3 is CASSVALAGGPYIETQYF. As DNA, the CDR3 is TGTGCCAGCAGCGTCGCACTAGCGGGAGGGCCCTACATAGAGACCCAGTACTTC.

J is TRBJ2-3 and V is TRBV25-1; 9 bases align to TRBD2. Unmatched junction bases numbered 3, after V lost 7 bases and J lost 4 bases. The CDR3 is 13 residues long. Germline-derived CDR1 and CDR2 are MGHDK and SYGVNS. In nucleotides, the CDR3 is TGTGCCAGCAATAGCGGGGGACCAGATACGCAGTATTTT. Protein: CASNSGGPDTQYF.

This clonotype occurred many times. V and J are TRBV10-2 and TRBJ2-2; D not resolved. Germline lookup yields CDR1 WSHSY and CDR2 SAAADI. The CDR3 has 12 residues. The CDR3 nucleotides are TGCGCGGGGTATCCCATGGGCGGGGAGCTGTTTTTT. It is translated as CAGYPMGGELFF.

The chain uses TRBV29-1 and TRBJ1-5; 7 bases are shared with TRBD1. Germline V lookup: CDR1 SQVTM, CDR2 ANQGSEA. This CDR3 region has 11 residues. V shed 6 bases and J 10 bases; nucleotides not matched to a gene: 6. The CDR3 DNA reads as TGCAGCGTGGCGGACAGGACACCCCAGCATTTT. This encodes CSVADRTPQHF.

This clonotype has ten or more counts. The genes are TRBV5-5 and TRBJ2-5, with D unresolved. Germline V gene sequence: CDR1 SGHKS, CDR2 YYEKEE (reference sequence). This CDR3 comprises 11 residues. The ends were cut back, 4 bases at V and 3 bases at J, with 4 bases in the middle. The CDR3 DNA is TGTGCCAGCAGCACCGAAGAGACCCAGTACTTC. Translating gives CASSTEETQYF.

Concerning this clonotype itself: The CDR3 does not end in the conserved phenylalanine or tryptophan, so this is likely a read error. The V call is TRBV7-6, the J call TRBJ1-1; D is undetermined. This CDR3 has 13 amino acids. The germline V and J ends were trimmed by 2 bases and 0 bases, with 4 bases remaining between them. CDR1 and CDR2 (germline): SGHVS, FNYEAQ. The CDR3 DNA reads as TGTGCCAGCAGCTTAACTCTGAACACTGAAGCTTTCTCT. Protein: CASSLTLNTEAFS.